This record looks at one TCR beta chain sequence and its context. This entry belongs to a study of blood T cell repertoires in COVID-19. At the level of the study: Nucleic acid was either cDNA or gDNA, and it came from T cells, B-cell-depleted T cells, or PBMCs.

TCRdb's copy holds only in-frame clones and misses some; the assay was immunoSEQ multiplex PCR. This table has 250,000 to 300,000 clones, approximately 91% appearing once. Germline V gene sequence: CDR1 SNHLY, CDR2 FYNNEI. The junction had 4 bases not matched to a gene; V was cut back by 10 bases and J by 5 bases. This CDR3 spans 12 amino acids. The chain is built from TRBV2 and TRBJ2-7, with TRBD2 matching 11 bases. The specimen was peripheral blood. The sequence was obtained from a woman between 40 and 55 years old who had recovered from COVID-19. The CDR3 region has the DNA TGTGCCATACTAGCGGGAGAGAACGAGCAGTACTTC. It specifies CAILAGENEQYF.